This TCR beta chain emerged from a study of beta chain features in type 1 diabetes. Study context: There were 90 million to 110 million sorted cells examined across all samples.

Sequencing targeted expressed TCRB transcripts, as all isolated RNA had been reverse transcribed. Sequencing produced, on average, approximately 1 million reads for the stem cell-like memory T cell samples. Some clones are missing from TCRdb's copy, which holds only in-frame ones; the method was immunoSEQ multiplex PCR. The sample includes 50,000 or so clones, around 45% seen only once; the top ten take roughly 0.13%. In the case of this clone: Its antigen is undetermined. This specimen includes other DNA sequences encoding the same CDR3.

The germline CDR1 and CDR2 sequences are SGHRS and YFSETQ. The length of the CDR3 is 14 residues. Losses at the gene ends were 3 bases for V and 4 bases for J; bases not matched to a gene: 5. Whole-study results and caveats: People with Type 1 diabetes carried modestly yet significantly shorter TCRB CDR3s in all four CD4+ subsets. Among type 1 diabetes patients, VDJ junctions had fewer insertions and more deletions.

Sort purity for all populations was recorded as exceeding 98%. The chain uses TRBV5-1 and TRBJ2-3; 7 bases are a match to TRBD1. What was sequenced was stem cell memory CD4+ T cells from blood. The origin of this receptor is a man aged 25 to 40 with type 1 diabetes. In DNA, the CDR3 is TGCGCCAGCAGCTGGAAGGGGGCGGCAGATACGCAGTATTTT. It encodes CASSWKGAADTQYF.